Below are 31 T cell receptor beta chains sequenced from a single sample in a study of cytomegalovirus exposure and HLA in healthy donors. It was with 60 Vbeta and 13 Jbeta primers that the PCR ran. Repertoires were generated with immunoSEQ multiplex PCR, while TCRdb's copy carries only in-frame clones and drops some. The sample shows over 100,000 clones, about 80% of them seen only once. Source material: PBMCs. The origin of the receptors is a woman between 45 and 60 years old in good health and CMV-seropositive.

The CDR3 region is CASSPMGGNEQFF. The CDR3 nucleotides are TGTGCCAGCAGCCCCATGGGGGGAAATGAGCAGTTCTTC. The V call is TRBV7-9, the J call TRBJ2-1; tentatively, D is TRBD2 (6 bases). The germline gives CDR1 SEHNR, CDR2 FQNEAQ (reference sequence). Trimming removed 5 bases from V and 7 bases from J, with 12 bases in between. There are 13 residues in the CDR3.

The chain recombines TRBV9 with TRBJ1-3; D gene unclear. Germline V CDR1 and CDR2: SGDLS, YYNGEE. Between the trimmed V and J ends, which lost 1 base and 0 bases, there was a span of 11 bases. The CDR3 sequence is 16 residues long. Written as DNA, the CDR3 is TGTGCCAGCAGCGTATCCGGGTCCATCTCTGGAAACACCATATATTTT. Encoded protein: CASSVSGSISGNTIYF. The variable domain in full, completed from reference TRBV9 and TRBJ1-3, reads DSGVTQTPKHLITATGQRVTLRCSPRSGDLSVYWYQQSLDQGLQFLIQYYNGEERAKGNILERFSAQQFPDLHSELNLSSLELGDSALYFCASSVSGSISGNTIYFGEGSWLTVV.

The chain links TRBV18 to TRBJ1-2, with D possibly being TRBD1 (6 bases). Germline CDR1 reads KGHSH; CDR2 reads LQKENI. Trimming removed 4 bases at V and 8 bases at J, with 11 bases between. The CDR3 has 12 amino acids. In DNA form, the CDR3 reads TGTGCCAGCTCACTAAGCAGGGGAGGCTACACCTTC. It translates to CASSLSRGGYTF.

This clone has only a few counts. Other DNA sequences within the sample encode an identical CDR3. The chain joins TRBV10-2 to TRBJ2-7; possible D gene TRBD1, 5 bases. Trimming shortened V by 7 bases and J by 2 bases, and 12 bases separated the two germline ends. In germline, CDR1 is WSHSY, CDR2 SAAADI. CDR3 length: 13 amino acids. The CDR3 loop is CASKEKTAYEQYF. The CDR3 region has the DNA TGCGCCAGCAAGGAAAAGACAGCCTACGAGCAGTACTTC.

This clone was observed once. V and J are TRBV5-8 and TRBJ2-7; the D gene is possibly TRBD1 (5 bases). CDR3 length equals 14 residues. Germline V CDR1 and CDR2: SGHTS, YDEGEE. V dropped 0 bases and J dropped 2 bases, with 9 bases sitting between them. CDR3 in amino acids: CASSLVAGTYEQYF. DNA of the CDR3: TGTGCCAGCAGCTTGGTCGCAGGGACCTACGAGCAGTACTTC. Drawing the rest from reference TRBV5-8 and TRBJ2-7, the complete variable domain is EAGVTQSPTHLIKTRGQQATLRCSPISGHTSVYWYQQALGLGLQFLLWYDEGEERNRGNFPPRFSGRQFPNYSSELNVNALELEDSALYLCASSLVAGTYEQYFGPGTRLTVT.

V and J are TRBV13 and TRBJ2-3, with D possibly TRBD2 on 6 matching bases. The length of the CDR3 is 15 residues. The ends were cut back, 3 bases at V and 3 bases at J, with 13 bases in the middle. In germline, CDR1 is PRHDT, CDR2 FYEKMQ (reference sequence). CDR3 loop: CASSLTRGPTDTQYF. The DNA of the CDR3 is TGTGCCAGCAGCTTGACTAGAGGTCCTACAGATACGCAGTATTTT.

J is TRBJ1-5 and V is TRBV18, with D perhaps matching TRBD1 (6 bases). Germline CDR1 KGHSH, CDR2 LQKENI. Between the trimmed V and J ends, which lost 5 bases and 3 bases, there was a span of 23 bases. This CDR3 spans 18 amino acids. The CDR3 DNA is TGTGCCAGCTCAGCCCCCTTGGCAGGGAAGGGGGTCAATCAGCCCCAGCATTTT. Translation: CASSAPLAGKGVNQPQHF.

The chain couples TRBV18 to TRBJ1-5; D ambiguous. Germline assignment: CDR1 KGHSH and CDR2 LQKENI. The CDR3 extends over 13 amino acids. Trimming cost V 5 bases and J 5 bases, with 10 bases left between them. The CDR3 nucleotides read TGTGCCAGCTCAGGCGGCACTGATCAGCCCCAGCATTTT. This codes for CASSGGTDQPQHF.

The V gene is TRBV7-2, the J gene TRBJ2-2, with 10 bases fitting TRBD2. This CDR3 has 15 amino acids. V was pared by 6 bases and J by 5 bases, with 6 bases of the junction left unmatched. Looked up from germline, CDR1 is SGHTA and CDR2 is FQGNSA. The CDR3 nucleotides are TGTGCCAGCAGATCTAGCGGGGGAGGAACCGGGGAGCTGTTTTTT. Translated: CASRSSGGGTGELFF.

The V gene is TRBV2, the J gene TRBJ2-7, with 7 positions matching TRBD2. Germline lookup yields CDR1 SNHLY and CDR2 FYNNEI. With V trimmed by 3 bases and J by 4 bases, 9 bases remained unmatched. CDR3 length: 15 amino acids. CDR3 amino acids: CASSEGGSGGYEQYF. CDR3 coding DNA: TGTGCCAGCAGTGAGGGCGGGAGTGGAGGGTACGAGCAGTACTTC.

This clone was seen a handful of times. The chain employs TRBV5-1 and TRBJ2-3; 9 nucleotides line up with TRBD1. The CDR3 sequence is 16 residues long. The V gene's germline CDR1 is SGHRS and CDR2 YFSETQ. Trimming took 0 bases from V and 8 from J; bases not matched to a gene: 10. CDR3 sequence reads: CASSLAQGAGFVTQYF. Written as DNA, the CDR3 is TGCGCCAGCAGCTTGGCACAGGGGGCAGGGTTTGTTACGCAGTATTTT.

This clone was found once. In DNA form, the CDR3 reads TGTGCCATCAGGAAGGGACAGACCCAAGAGACCCAGTACTTC. Amino acid sequence: CAIRKGQTQETQYF. V usage is TRBV10-3 and J usage is TRBJ2-5; 7 positions agree with TRBD1. V lost 6 bases and J lost 1; bases outside the gene matches: 5. This CDR3 comprises 14 residues. Germline loops: CDR1 ENHRY, CDR2 SYGVKD.

V and J are TRBV10-3 and TRBJ1-1; weak D call: TRBD1 (5 bases). Trimming stripped 3 bases from V and 1 base from J, with 6 bases between. Germline loops: CDR1 ENHRY, CDR2 SYGVKD. The CDR3 totals 13 residues. CDR3 DNA sequence: TGTGCCATCAGTGAACAGGAGAACACTGAAGCTTTCTTT. Amino acids: CAISEQENTEAFF.

This clone has just a few counts. The chain carries TRBV5-8 and TRBJ2-3; TRBD2 is a possible D gene (6 bases). Germline CDR1 is SGHTS and CDR2 is YDEGEE. V was pared by 3 bases and J by 4 bases, with 9 bases between. This CDR3 spans 13 amino acids. CDR3 sequence: CASSSAGPDTQYF. The CDR3 bases are TGTGCCAGCAGCTCCGCGGGGCCAGATACGCAGTATTTT.

CDR3 DNA sequence: TGTGCCAGCACCCCTACCGGGGGGCTGGTTAACGAGCAGTACTTC. It yields the protein CASTPTGGLVNEQYF. The chain carries TRBV9 and TRBJ2-7, with D tentatively TRBD2 (7 bases). The ends were cut back, 6 bases at V and 5 bases at J, with 21 bases in the middle. Germline assignment: CDR1 SGDLS and CDR2 YYNGEE. The CDR3 is made up of 15 amino acids.

The chain joins TRBV29-1 to TRBJ2-5, with 7 nucleotides matching TRBD2. The length of the CDR3 is 14 residues. Per the germline V gene, CDR1 is SQVTM and CDR2 is ANQGSEA. In DNA, the CDR3 is TGCACTGCTTGGGGGGGATCAGTCCAGGGAACCCAGTACTTC. This gives the protein CTAWGGSVQGTQYF.

The gene calls are TRBV5-1 and TRBJ2-2; D might be TRBD2 (5 bases). The CDR3 loop spans 16 amino acids. The V and J ends lost 0 bases and 0 bases respectively, with 9 bases between them. The V gene's germline CDR1 is SGHRS and CDR2 YFSETQ. Here the CDR3 reads CASSLATGSNTGELFF. The CDR3 nucleotides read TGCGCCAGCAGCTTGGCAACGGGGTCGAACACCGGGGAGCTGTTTTTT. Complete variable domain (other parts from reference TRBV5-1 and TRBJ2-2): KAGVTQTPRYLIKTRGQQVTLSCSPISGHRSVSWYQQTPGQGLQFLFEYFSETQRNKGNFPGRFSGRQFSNSRSEMNVSTLELGDSALYLCASSLATGSNTGELFFGEGSRLTVL.

CDR3 in amino acids: CASSLVLSGYGYTF. CDR3 DNA sequence: TGCGCCAGCAGCTTGGTCCTATCAGGCTATGGCTACACCTTC. The gene calls are TRBV5-1 and TRBJ1-2; D ambiguous. CDR1 and CDR2 from the germline V gene are SGHRS and YFSETQ. V lost 0 bases and J 4 bases, leaving 10 bases between the germline ends. This CDR3 is 14 amino acids long.

The CDR3 is CASSPGTTFGEQYF. The DNA of the CDR3 is TGTGCCAGCAGCCCCGGGACTACCTTTGGAGAGCAGTACTTC. This sequence joins TRBV4-2 and TRBJ2-7, with 7 bases lining up with TRBD2. CDR3 size: 14 residues. Trimming removed 4 bases from V and 7 bases from J; junction bases left unmatched: 10. CDR1 LGHNA and CDR2 YNFKEQ come from the germline V gene.

V usage is TRBV2 and J usage is TRBJ2-5, with 9 bases that match TRBD2. The length of the CDR3 is 14 residues. Germline V gene lookup returns CDR1 SNHLY and CDR2 FYNNEI. With V trimmed by 7 bases and J by 5 bases, 8 bases remained unmatched. The CDR3 DNA follows: TGTGCCAGCACCCCGACAGCGGGAGGTGAGACCCAGTACTTC. Translating it yields CASTPTAGGETQYF.

The gene calls are TRBV7-8 and TRBJ2-1; TRBD2 might be the D (6 bases). The V end was cut by 1 base, the J end by 2 bases, with 9 bases between. There are 15 residues in the CDR3. Germline V gene data show CDR1 as SGHVS and CDR2 as FQNEAQ. The CDR3 nucleotides are TGTGCCAGCAGCTTAGACGGGGGAACCTACAATGAGCAGTTCTTC. This sequence encodes CASSLDGGTYNEQFF.

The count of this clone is one. The chain has TRBV5-6 and TRBJ2-4; D is possibly TRBD2 (5 bases). Germline CDR1 SGHDT, CDR2 YYEEEE. The CDR3 loop spans 16 amino acids. V lost 2 bases and J lost 1, with 13 bases in between. In DNA form, the CDR3 reads TGTGCCAGCAGCTTACCCGGGCGGGCCGCCAAAAACATTCAGTACTTC. It encodes CASSLPGRAAKNIQYF.

The chain combines TRBV6-1 with TRBJ2-2; TRBD1 matches at 9 bases. Germline-derived CDR1 and CDR2 are MNHNS and SASEGT. The CDR3 has 14 amino acids. V shed 6 bases and J 7 bases; nucleotides not matched to a gene: 6. Here the CDR3 DNA reads TGTGCCAGCAGACCGGGACAGGGCCACGGGGAGCTGTTTTTT. The encoded protein is CASRPGQGHGELFF.

The J gene is TRBJ2-5, the V gene TRBV2, with 9 nucleotides matching TRBD1. The CDR3 sequence is 16 residues long. V was pared by 6 bases and J by 1 base, with 9 bases of the junction left unmatched. Germline-derived CDR1 and CDR2 are SNHLY and FYNNEI. The CDR3 protein is CASRYSDRGTQETQYF. CDR3 coding DNA: TGTGCCAGCAGGTACTCGGACAGGGGCACCCAAGAGACCCAGTACTTC. Based on the CDR3 plus reference TRBV2 and TRBJ2-5, the full variable domain is EPEVTQTPSHQVTQMGQEVILRCVPISNHLYFYWYRQILGQKVEFLVSFYNNEISEKSEIFDDQFSVERPDGSNFTLKIRSTKLEDSAMYFCASRYSDRGTQETQYFGPGTRLLVL.

The J gene is TRBJ2-2, the V gene TRBV19; D remains ambiguous. The V gene lost 10 bases and the J gene lost 8 bases, with 17 bases spanning the gap. Germline assignment: CDR1 LNHDA and CDR2 SQIVND (reference sequence). CDR3 length equals 13 residues. The CDR3 region has the DNA TGTGCCACCTCCGGGTATTACCTTGGGGAGCTGTTTTTT. Translating it yields CATSGYYLGELFF.

The rearrangement uses TRBV4-2 and TRBJ1-1; D may be TRBD1 (6 bases). The V gene lost 0 bases and the J gene lost 0 bases, with 8 bases spanning the gap. This CDR3 comprises 15 residues. Germline lookup yields CDR1 LGHNA and CDR2 YNFKEQ. The CDR3 here is CASSQDGQLNTEAFF. Here the CDR3 DNA reads TGTGCCAGCAGCCAAGATGGACAGCTGAACACTGAAGCTTTCTTT.

The chain recombines TRBV6-6 with TRBJ1-5; D might be TRBD1 (5 bases). The CDR3 is 14 amino acids. Per germline, CDR1 MNHNY and CDR2 SVGAGI (reference sequence). Trimming took off 6 bases at V and 2 bases at J, with 11 bases between the two ends. CDR3 coding DNA: TGTGCCAGCAGCCCACGGGGGGGCAATCAGCCCCAGCATTTT. Translation gives CASSPRGGNQPQHF.

This clone was found a few times. An end of the junction does not agree with germline; a read error may underlie this. This chain joins TRBV9 and TRBJ2-3, with 8 bases lining up with TRBD2. Germline loops: CDR1 SGDLS, CDR2 YYNGEE. CDR3 length: 17 amino acids. CDR3 DNA sequence: TGTGCCAGCAGCCCCCCGGATACTAGCGGTAGCAGAGATACGCAGTATTTT. Its protein is CASSPPDTSGSRDTQYF.

The rearrangement joins TRBV11-2 to TRBJ2-3, with D possibly TRBD2 on 7 matching bases. Germline V gives CDR1 SGHAT, CDR2 FQNNGV. V was trimmed by 3 bases and J by 3 bases, leaving 16 bases between them. The CDR3 spans 16 residues. Here the CDR3 reads CASSFFGGPRTDTQYF. CDR3 bases: TGTGCCAGCAGCTTCTTCGGGGGGCCAAGGACAGATACGCAGTATTTT.

In this sample, this clone turned up a few times. The genes are TRBV6-1 and TRBJ2-2, with D tentatively TRBD1 (6 bases). The CDR3 consists of 14 residues. The germline CDR1 and CDR2 sequences are MNHNS and SASEGT. The germline V and J ends were trimmed by 2 bases and 6 bases, with 10 bases remaining between them. The CDR3 DNA follows: TGTGCCAGCAGTGAAAGATCAGGGGCCGGGGAGCTGTTTTTT. Its translation is CASSERSGAGELFF.

The chain combines TRBV5-1 with TRBJ1-1; 8 positions match TRBD1. The CDR3 extends over 16 amino acids. The V and J ends lost 4 bases and 5 bases, in that order; junction bases with no gene match: 13. Germline CDR1 and CDR2: SGHRS and YFSETQ. CDR3 in amino acids: CASSEGQGRMWTEAFF. The DNA for the CDR3 is TGCGCCAGCAGCGAAGGACAGGGAAGGATGTGGACTGAAGCTTTCTTT.